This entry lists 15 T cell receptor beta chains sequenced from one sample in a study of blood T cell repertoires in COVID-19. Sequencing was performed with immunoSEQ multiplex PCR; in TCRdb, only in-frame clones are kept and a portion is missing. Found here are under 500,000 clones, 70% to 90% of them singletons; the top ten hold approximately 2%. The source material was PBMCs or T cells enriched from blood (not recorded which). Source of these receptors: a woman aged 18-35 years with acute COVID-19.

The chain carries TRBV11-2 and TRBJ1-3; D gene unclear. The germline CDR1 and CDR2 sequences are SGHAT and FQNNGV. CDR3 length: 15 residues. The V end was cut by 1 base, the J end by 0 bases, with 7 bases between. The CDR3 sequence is CASSLGPNSGNTIYF. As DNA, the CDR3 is TGTGCCAGCAGCTTAGGGCCCAACTCTGGAAACACCATATATTTT.

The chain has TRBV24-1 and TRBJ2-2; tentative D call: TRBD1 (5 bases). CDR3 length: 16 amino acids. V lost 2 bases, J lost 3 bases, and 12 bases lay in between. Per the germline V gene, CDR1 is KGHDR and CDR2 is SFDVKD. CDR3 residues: CATSDSDISYTGELFF. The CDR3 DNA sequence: TGTGCCACCAGTGATTCGGACATCTCCTACACCGGGGAGCTGTTTTTT.

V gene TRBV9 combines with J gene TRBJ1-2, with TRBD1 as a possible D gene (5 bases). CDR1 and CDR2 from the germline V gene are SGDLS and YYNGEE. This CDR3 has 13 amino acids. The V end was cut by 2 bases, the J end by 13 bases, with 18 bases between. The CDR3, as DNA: TGTGCCAGCAGCGTGGGGGGTGTGGGATATAGCACCTTC. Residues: CASSVGGVGYSTF.

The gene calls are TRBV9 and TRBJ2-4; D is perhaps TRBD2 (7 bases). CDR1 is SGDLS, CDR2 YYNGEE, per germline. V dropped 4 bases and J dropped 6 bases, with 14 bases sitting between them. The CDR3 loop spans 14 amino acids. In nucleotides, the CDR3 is TGTGCCAGCAGCTCTAGGGGGGGCCTAAACATTCAGTACTTC. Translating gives CASSSRGGLNIQYF.

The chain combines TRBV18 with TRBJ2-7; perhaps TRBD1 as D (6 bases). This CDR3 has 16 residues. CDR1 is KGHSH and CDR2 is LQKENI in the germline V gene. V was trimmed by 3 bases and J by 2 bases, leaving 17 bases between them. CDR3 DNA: TGTGCCAGCTCACCCTCCGGACAGAGCGACACCTACGAGCAGTACTTC. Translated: CASSPSGQSDTYEQYF.

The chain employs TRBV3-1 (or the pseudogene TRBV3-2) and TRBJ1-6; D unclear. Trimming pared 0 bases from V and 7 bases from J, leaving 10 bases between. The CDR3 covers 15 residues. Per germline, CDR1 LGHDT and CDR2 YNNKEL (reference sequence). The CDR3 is CASSQDSGGNSPLHF. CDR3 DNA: TGTGCCAGCAGCCAAGATTCGGGAGGGAATTCACCCCTCCACTTT.

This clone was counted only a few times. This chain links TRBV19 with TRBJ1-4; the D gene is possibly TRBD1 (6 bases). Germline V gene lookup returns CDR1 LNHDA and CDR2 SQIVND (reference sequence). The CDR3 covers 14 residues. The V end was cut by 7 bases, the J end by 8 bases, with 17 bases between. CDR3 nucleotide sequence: TGTGCCAGTAAATTTCGGGGGGCAGGAGAAAAACTGTTTTTT. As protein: CASKFRGAGEKLFF.

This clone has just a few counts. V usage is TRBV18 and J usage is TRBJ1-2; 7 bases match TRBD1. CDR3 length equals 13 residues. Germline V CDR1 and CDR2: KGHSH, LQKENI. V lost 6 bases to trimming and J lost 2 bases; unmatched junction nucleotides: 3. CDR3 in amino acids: CASSWDSNYGYTF. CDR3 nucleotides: TGTGCCAGCTCTTGGGACAGCAACTATGGCTACACCTTC.

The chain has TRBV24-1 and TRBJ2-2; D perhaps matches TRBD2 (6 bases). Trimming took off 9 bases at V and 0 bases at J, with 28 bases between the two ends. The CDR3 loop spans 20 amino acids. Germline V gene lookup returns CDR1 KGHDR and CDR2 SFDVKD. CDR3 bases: TGTGCCACCGGGACGGTAGCGGTCCAAGCAGTTCCTTCGAACACCGGGGAGCTGTTTTTT. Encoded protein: CATGTVAVQAVPSNTGELFF.

CDR3 coding DNA: TGTGCCAGCTCCCAAAGTCGACAGGGGAATGAGCAGTTCTTC. Translation: CASSQSRQGNEQFF. The chain is built from TRBV18 and TRBJ2-1; 8 bases align to TRBD1. V lost 6 bases and J lost 7; bases outside the gene matches: 8. Germline values: CDR1 KGHSH, CDR2 LQKENI. The CDR3 runs to 14 residues.

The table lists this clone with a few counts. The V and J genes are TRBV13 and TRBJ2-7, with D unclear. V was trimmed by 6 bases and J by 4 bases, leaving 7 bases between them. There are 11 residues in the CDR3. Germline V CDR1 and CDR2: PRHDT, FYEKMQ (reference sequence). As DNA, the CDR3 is TGTGCCAGCAGTCTCACATACGAGCAGTACTTC. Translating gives CASSLTYEQYF.

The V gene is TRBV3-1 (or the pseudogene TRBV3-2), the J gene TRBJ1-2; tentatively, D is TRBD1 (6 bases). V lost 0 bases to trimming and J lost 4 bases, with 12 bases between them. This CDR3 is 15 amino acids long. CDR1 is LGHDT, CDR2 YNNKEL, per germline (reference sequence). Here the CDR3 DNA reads TGTGCCAGCAGCCAAGATGCGGGGGGCGGCTATGGCTACACCTTC. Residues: CASSQDAGGGYGYTF.

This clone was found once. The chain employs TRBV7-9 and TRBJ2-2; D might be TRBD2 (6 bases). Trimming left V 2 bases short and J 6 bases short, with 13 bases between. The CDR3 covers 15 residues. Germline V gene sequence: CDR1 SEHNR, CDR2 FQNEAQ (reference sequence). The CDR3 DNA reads TGTGCCAGCAGCTTAATGTCGGGAGAGGCCGGGGAGCTGTTTTTT. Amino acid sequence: CASSLMSGEAGELFF.

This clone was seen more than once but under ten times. CDR3 in DNA: TGCAGCATCCGGACAAACGGATACGAGCAGTACTTC. It codes for CSIRTNGYEQYF. The chain combines TRBV29-1 with TRBJ2-7; D is possibly TRBD1 (5 bases). Germline assignment: CDR1 SQVTM and CDR2 ANQGSEA. The CDR3 covers 12 residues. The ends were cut back, 8 bases at V and 4 bases at J, with 15 bases in the middle.

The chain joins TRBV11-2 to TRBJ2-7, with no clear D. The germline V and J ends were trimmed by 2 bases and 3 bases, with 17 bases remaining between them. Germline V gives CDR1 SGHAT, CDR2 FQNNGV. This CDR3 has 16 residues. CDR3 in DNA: TGTGCCAGCAGCTTACAACGAGTGCGCGGAGACTACGAGCAGTACTTC. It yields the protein CASSLQRVRGDYEQYF.